This T cell receptor (beta chain) was identified in a study of Graves' ophthalmopathy and Graves' hyperthyroidism. Study results and limitations: Most expanded clonotypes from thyroid (those above 0.001 frequency) were also found in blood. The model's prediction of ophthalmopathy progression had around 70% sensitivity and approximately 72% specificity.

Amplification targeted the TCR beta CDR3 regions, with RNA transcripts as the source material. RT-PCR in the first round used HTBI primers; a second-round multiplex PCR followed. TCRdb reprocessed the multiplex PCR reads via MiXCR and lists one record per CDR3 protein. Seen here are around 670,000 distinct CDR3 sequences, roughly two fifths observed once, and the top ten hold 44%. V lost 2 bases, J lost 2 bases, and 16 bases lay in between. The CDR3 consists of 17 residues. Germline CDR1 SGHAT, CDR2 FQDESV (reference sequence). Among the exclusions were patients with other autoimmune diseases, uncontrolled infections, pregnancy or lactation. PBMCs were isolated from an approximately 10 ml sample of fresh peripheral blood. Concerning this clonotype itself: Its target is unknown.

The sequenced material came from peripheral blood. The receptor comes from an adult man with Graves' ophthalmopathy. This chain joins TRBV11-1 and TRBJ1-5; tentative D call: TRBD1 (6 bases). The chain's CDR3 is CASSLILDSGRNQPQHF. In DNA, the CDR3 is TGTGCCAGCAGCTTAATATTGGACAGTGGGCGCAATCAGCCCCAGCATTTT.